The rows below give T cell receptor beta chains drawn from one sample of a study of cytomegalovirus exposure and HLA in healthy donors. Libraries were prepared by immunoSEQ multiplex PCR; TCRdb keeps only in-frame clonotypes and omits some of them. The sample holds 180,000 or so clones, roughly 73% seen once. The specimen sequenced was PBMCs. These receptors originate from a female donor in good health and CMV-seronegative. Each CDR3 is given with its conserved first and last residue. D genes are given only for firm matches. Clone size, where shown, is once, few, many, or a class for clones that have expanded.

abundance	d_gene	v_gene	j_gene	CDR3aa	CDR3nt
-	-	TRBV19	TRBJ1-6	CASSIGANNSPLHF	TGTGCCAGTAGTATAGGGGCAAATAATTCACCCCTCCACTTT
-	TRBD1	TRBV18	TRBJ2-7	CASSPRDRGAYEQYF	TGTGCCAGCTCACCAAGGGACAGGGGGGCCTACGAGCAGTACTTC
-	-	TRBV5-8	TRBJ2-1	CASSSGQSAYNEQFF	TGTGCCAGCAGCTCCGGACAGAGCGCCTACAATGAGCAGTTCTTC
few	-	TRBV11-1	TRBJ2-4	CASSSIDSSNIQYF	TGTGCCAGCAGCTCCATTGACAGTTCAAACATTCAGTACTTC
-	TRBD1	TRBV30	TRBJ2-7	CAWEPGQGNEQYF	TGTGCCTGGGAACCGGGACAGGGCAACGAGCAGTACTTC
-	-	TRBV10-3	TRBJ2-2	CAISAGARRGTGELFF	TGTGCCATCAGTGCAGGGGCTAGAAGGGGGACCGGGGAGCTGTTTTTT
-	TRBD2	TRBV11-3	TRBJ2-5	CASSTGTSGRETQYF	TGTGCCAGCAGCACCGGGACTAGCGGGAGGGAGACCCAGTACTTC
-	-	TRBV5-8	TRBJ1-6	CASSLGQNSPLHF	TGTGCCAGCAGCTTGGGACAGAATTCACCCCTCCACTTT
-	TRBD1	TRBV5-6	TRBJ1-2	CASSRDRVGGYTF	TGTGCCAGCAGCAGGGACAGGGTTGGTGGCTACACCTTC
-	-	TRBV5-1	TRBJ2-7	CASSPLGREQYF	TGCGCCAGCAGCCCCTTAGGGAGAGAGCAGTACTTC
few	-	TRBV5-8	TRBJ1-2	CASRFLGLGYTF	TGTGCCAGCAGATTCCTGGGACTTGGCTACACCTTC
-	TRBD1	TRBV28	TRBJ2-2	CASSTDRGPTGELFF	TGTGCCAGCAGTACGGACAGGGGGCCCACCGGGGAGCTGTTTTTT
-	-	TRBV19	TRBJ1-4	CASSIPTASEVEKLFF	TGTGCCAGTAGTATCCCCACTGCCAGTGAGGTGGAAAAACTGTTTTTT
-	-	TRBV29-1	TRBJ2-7	CSVEGGRSGTNSYEQYF	TGCAGCGTTGAAGGGGGGAGATCCGGGACAAACTCCTACGAGCAGTACTTC
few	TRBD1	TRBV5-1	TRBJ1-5	CASSWTGGQPQHF	TGCGCCAGCAGCTGGACAGGAGGGCAGCCCCAGCATTTT